This passage covers 16 T cell receptor beta chains from one sample sequenced in a study of T cell responses to AZD1222 COVID-19 vaccine. Sequenced by immunoSEQ multiplex PCR; TCRdb stores in-frame clones only, minus some. The sample lists just over 60,000 clones, about 74% occurring once. Sequences were derived from peripheral blood, sampled on day 0 of AZD1222 vaccination. The source is an adult in good health.

The J gene is TRBJ2-3, the V gene TRBV6-5; 10 bases fit TRBD2. V was pared by 7 bases and J by 2 bases, with 6 bases of the junction left unmatched. The CDR3 length is 15 residues. Germline assignment: CDR1 MNHEY and CDR2 SVGAGI. CDR3 protein: CASTALAGATDTQYF. CDR3 DNA: TGTGCCAGCACCGCGCTAGCGGGGGCCACAGATACGCAGTATTTT.

The CDR3 sequence is CASRPPTAQETQYF. CDR3 coding DNA: TGTGCCAGCAGACCACCGACAGCACAAGAGACCCAGTACTTC. This chain connects TRBV6-5 to TRBJ2-5; TRBD1 is a possible D gene (5 bases). There are 14 residues in the CDR3. The V end lost 6 bases, the J end lost 2 bases, and 13 bases lay between the germline ends. The germline gives CDR1 MNHEY, CDR2 SVGAGI.

This chain joins TRBV18 and TRBJ2-5; D may be TRBD1 (6 bases). In germline, CDR1 is KGHSH, CDR2 LQKENI. Trimming cost V 3 bases and J 4 bases, with 12 bases left between them. The CDR3 length is 14 residues. In nucleotides, the CDR3 is TGTGCCAGCTCACCCGGACAGATCCGAGAGACCCAGTACTTC. The encoded protein is CASSPGQIRETQYF.

Written as DNA, the CDR3 is TGTGCCAGCAGTTTGACAGACAGTGGATTTCCTGAAAAACTGTTTTTT. It translates to CASSLTDSGFPEKLFF. The chain links TRBV28 to TRBJ1-4, with D possibly matching TRBD1 (5 bases). The CDR3 extends over 16 amino acids. V was cut by 3 bases and J by 7 bases, with 18 bases left in between. CDR1 is MDHEN and CDR2 is SYDVKM in the germline V gene.

The chain links TRBV6-2 or TRBV6-3 to TRBJ2-1; D remains ambiguous. Germline CDR1 reads MNHEY; CDR2 reads SVGEGT. Trimming took off 6 bases at V and 7 bases at J, with 16 bases between the two ends. This CDR3 region has 14 residues. The CDR3 DNA reads TGTGCCAGCAGCTCTCCCTTTCCAGGAAATGAGCAGTTCTTC. Its protein product is CASSSPFPGNEQFF.

The chain links TRBV4-1 to TRBJ2-7; perhaps TRBD1 as D (6 bases). V lost 5 bases to trimming and J lost 5 bases, with 13 bases between them. The CDR3 totals 13 residues. Germline V gene sequence: CDR1 MGHRA, CDR2 YSYEKL. The CDR3 region has the DNA TGCGCCAGCAGCTCACCAGGGGACGACGAGCAGTACTTC. It codes for CASSSPGDDEQYF.

The rearrangement uses TRBV23-1 and TRBJ2-2, with TRBD1 matching 9 bases. TRBV23-1 is filed as an ORF, its function uncertain. Trimming took 2 bases from V and 5 from J; bases not matched to a gene: 6. CDR3 length: 16 residues. The CDR3 sequence is CASSQGGQGGTGELFF. The CDR3 DNA follows: TGCGCCAGCAGTCAAGGGGGACAGGGCGGAACCGGGGAGCTGTTTTTT.

The chain recombines TRBV7-9 with TRBJ1-2; tentative D call: TRBD1 (6 bases). Trimming took 5 bases from V and 0 from J, leaving 10 bases between them. The CDR3 loop spans 14 amino acids. The germline V gene encodes CDR1 SEHNR and CDR2 FQNEAQ (reference sequence). Written as DNA, the CDR3 is TGTGCCAGCAGCCCCGGACAGTCTAACTATGGCTACACCTTC. Translating it yields CASSPGQSNYGYTF.

This clone was seen a handful of times. CDR3 amino acids: CASSQEERQPQHF. The CDR3 nucleotides read TGTGCCAGCAGCCAAGAAGAACGGCAGCCCCAGCATTTT. The gene calls are TRBV3-1 (or the pseudogene TRBV3-2) and TRBJ1-5; D unresolved. This CDR3 has 13 amino acids. V lost 0 bases to trimming and J lost 7 bases, with 7 bases between them. From germline, CDR1 is LGHDT and CDR2 YNNKEL (reference sequence).

The chain has TRBV7-4 and TRBJ2-7, with 7 bases fitting TRBD2. V gave up 2 bases and J gave up 5 bases; unmatched junction bases: 9. This CDR3 comprises 15 residues. Germline V lookup: CDR1 SGHVT, CDR2 SQSDAQ. For the CDR3, the DNA is TGTGCCAGCAGCTTACGGGGAGGGTGGTGGAACGAGCAGTACTTC. Its translation: CASSLRGGWWNEQYF.

The chain employs TRBV11-2 and TRBJ2-5; possible D gene TRBD2, 6 bases. There are 16 residues in the CDR3. V dropped 1 base and J dropped 5 bases, with 17 bases sitting between them. In germline, CDR1 is SGHAT, CDR2 FQNNGV. CDR3 loop: CASSLVPAGTRETQYF. As DNA, the CDR3 is TGTGCCAGCAGCTTAGTCCCTGCAGGGACTCGTGAGACCCAGTACTTC.

The rearrangement joins TRBV5-1 to TRBJ1-1, with D possibly being TRBD1 (6 bases). Germline CDR1 SGHRS, CDR2 YFSETQ. The V and J ends lost 1 base and 5 bases respectively, with 12 bases between them. The CDR3 length is 14 residues. Written as DNA, the CDR3 is TGCGCCAGCAGCTTGAGGGGGAAGGTGACTGAAGCTTTCTTT. Amino acid sequence: CASSLRGKVTEAFF.

The genes are TRBV6-5 and TRBJ1-2; D not resolved. The V gene lost 2 bases and the J gene lost 6 bases, with 7 bases spanning the gap. Germline CDR1 and CDR2: MNHEY and SVGAGI. This CDR3 spans 12 amino acids. The CDR3 DNA reads TGTGCCAGCAGTTACGGGAGGGATGGCTACACCTTC. Translated: CASSYGRDGYTF.

This sequence joins TRBV5-1 and TRBJ1-4; D gene ambiguous. Per the germline V gene, CDR1 is SGHRS and CDR2 is YFSETQ. There are 16 residues in the CDR3. V lost 2 bases to trimming and J lost 10 bases, with 21 bases between them. CDR3 sequence reads: CASSLDASAKTVKLFF. As DNA, the CDR3 is TGCGCCAGCAGCTTAGACGCGAGCGCCAAAACTGTAAAACTGTTTTTT.

This chain connects TRBV4-2 to TRBJ1-3; D unresolved. Looked up from germline, CDR1 is LGHNA and CDR2 is YNFKEQ. Trimming pared 6 bases from V and 4 bases from J, leaving 19 bases between. The CDR3 totals 16 residues. The DNA of the CDR3 is TGTGCCAGCAGTAGAAACAGTGGATCATCCGGAAACACCATATATTTT. Its protein is CASSRNSGSSGNTIYF.

The chain links TRBV24-1 to TRBJ2-1, with TRBD2 matching over 11 bases. There are 17 residues in the CDR3. J gave up 0 bases and V 5 bases, and 5 bases lay outside the gene matches. Germline CDR1 reads KGHDR; CDR2 reads SFDVKD. The CDR3 DNA sequence: TGTGCCACCAGTGGCTTTACTAGCGGGAGCTCCTACAATGAGCAGTTCTTC. This encodes CATSGFTSGSSYNEQFF.